This T cell receptor (beta chain) was obtained from a study of CD8 T cells in Susac syndrome. Turning to the study itself: Treatment status at blood draw for the Susac syndrome patients was therapy-naive, corticosteroids, or intravenous immunoglobulin alone.

To note about this clonotype: Its antigen is currently unknown.

Random hexamers were used to reverse transcribe an amount of roughly 0.5 to 1 ug RNA. TCRdb re-called the immunoSEQ multiplex PCR reads through MiXCR, storing one row per CDR3 protein. This sample carries fewer than 85,000 distinct CDR3 sequences, roughly 95% of them seen once, and the ten largest clones take about 0.47%. Study-wide results and limits: Susac-specific public clones in total CD8+ repertoires numbered some 16; in CD8+ TEMRA repertoires, they numbered about 5.

Looked up from germline, CDR1 is LNHDA and CDR2 is SQIVND (reference sequence). The CDR3 sequence is 14 residues long. The V segment lost 6 bases and the J segment 6 bases; nucleotides outside the gene matches: 8. The CD8+ and CD4+ T cells were isolated magnetically using a negative isolation approach, whereas the TEMRA cells were enriched by FACS. The sequence came from a human donor with Susac syndrome. Sequences were obtained from CD8+ T cells from PBMCs. This chain joins TRBV19 and TRBJ1-2, with TRBD1 identical over 9 bases. The CDR3 here is CASRLGQGRNGYTF. In DNA form, the CDR3 reads TGTGCCAGTAGACTTGGACAGGGGAGGAATGGCTACACCTTC.